This entry lists 26 T cell receptor beta chains sequenced from one sample in a study of T-cell reconstitution after alpha-beta-depleted transplantation in children. It was with unique molecular identifiers that the TCRbeta library was prepared. TCRdb fed the PCR reads into MiXCR, producing one record per CDR3 protein. Among roughly 670,000 distinct CDR3 sequences, around 13% were seen once, and the ten largest hold 0.79%. This sample comprised PBMCs, obtained before TCRalphabeta/CD19-depleted stem cell transplant. Receptor source: a girl aged 2-10 years with congenital amegakaryocytic thrombocytopenia, due to receive a stem cell transplant.

Only a few counts were recorded for this clonotype. The rearrangement uses TRBV5-1 and TRBJ2-3; the D gene is possibly TRBD2 (6 bases). This CDR3 has 15 residues. In germline, CDR1 is SGHRS, CDR2 YFSETQ. Trimming stripped 3 bases from V and 2 bases from J, with 13 bases between. The CDR3 sequence is CASSSGGFNTDTQYF. CDR3 nucleotide sequence: TGCGCCAGCAGCTCCGGGGGATTCAACACAGATACGCAGTATTTT.

The chain couples TRBV5-1 to TRBJ2-2; tentative D call: TRBD2 (5 bases). The CDR3 totals 16 residues. Trimming removed 0 bases at V and 1 base at J, with 10 bases between. In germline, CDR1 is SGHRS, CDR2 YFSETQ. The CDR3 is CASSLAGLQNTGELFF. CDR3 DNA: TGCGCCAGCAGCTTGGCTGGACTCCAGAACACCGGGGAGCTGTTTTTT.

The rearrangement joins TRBV11-2 to TRBJ2-7, with 8 bases matching TRBD1. The ends lost 5 bases at V and 6 bases at J; junction bases unmatched: 6. The CDR3 spans 13 residues. Per germline, CDR1 SGHAT and CDR2 FQNNGV. The CDR3 here is CASSPGQGGEQYF. DNA of the CDR3: TGTGCCAGCAGCCCCGGACAGGGTGGCGAGCAGTACTTC. Full variable domain (remainder filled in from reference TRBV11-2 and TRBJ2-7): EAGVAQSPRYKIIEKRQSVAFWCNPISGHATLYWYQQILGQGPKLLIQFQNNGVVDDSQLPKDRFSAERLKGVDSTLKIQPAKLEDSAVYLCASSPGQGGEQYFGPGTRLTVT.

This clonotype was seen ten or more times. The chain is built from TRBV29-1 and TRBJ2-5, with D unclear. Germline CDR1 reads SQVTM; CDR2 reads ANQGSEA. CDR3 length: 13 residues. V was trimmed by 7 bases and J by 2 bases, leaving 14 bases between them. The CDR3 coding sequence is TGCAGCGCCCAACGGGCTATTCAAGAGACCCAGTACTTC. Encoded protein: CSAQRAIQETQYF.

This clonotype was observed many times. The CDR3, as DNA: TGTGCCAGCACCTCAAGAAACGTTAGCTTTAGCGCCGGGGAGCTGTTTTTT. Translating it yields CASTSRNVSFSAGELFF. The chain recombines TRBV7-9 with TRBJ2-2, with TRBD2 as a possible D gene (5 bases). V was cut by 7 bases and J by 6 bases, with 24 bases left in between. This CDR3 has 17 residues. Germline V gene data show CDR1 as SEHNR and CDR2 as FQNEAQ (reference sequence).

This clonotype was counted many times. This chain joins TRBV5-1 and TRBJ1-6; no clear D. Trimming removed 7 bases from V and 14 bases from J, with 10 bases in between. Germline V gene lookup returns CDR1 SGHRS and CDR2 YFSETQ. The CDR3 length is 10 residues. The CDR3 bases are TGCGCCAGCCCAAAAAGGACCCTCCACTTT. Translated, it gives CASPKRTLHF.

This clonotype was found many times. The chain has TRBV10-2 and TRBJ2-2; either TRBD1 or TRBD2 may supply D (5 bases each). The germline CDR1 and CDR2 sequences are WSHSY and SAAADI. The CDR3 spans 13 residues. Between the trimmed V and J ends, which lost 7 bases and 6 bases, there was a span of 12 bases. The CDR3 region is CASNKGDAGELFF. CDR3 DNA sequence: TGCGCCAGCAACAAAGGGGACGCCGGGGAGCTGTTTTTT.

This clonotype was found many times. The chain joins TRBV5-1 to TRBJ1-2; 8 positions agree with TRBD1. Germline V gives CDR1 SGHRS, CDR2 YFSETQ. V gave up 5 bases and J gave up 3 bases; unmatched junction bases: 12. The CDR3 is 16 residues long. In nucleotides, the CDR3 is TGCGCCAGCAGGTTCACCCCGGGACAGGTGGACTATGGCTACACCTTC. Encoded protein: CASRFTPGQVDYGYTF.

The chain carries TRBV5-1 and TRBJ2-7; D is ambiguous. The CDR3 spans 13 residues. Trimming took 2 bases from V and 4 from J, leaving 10 bases between them. Germline loops: CDR1 SGHRS, CDR2 YFSETQ. The CDR3 nucleotides are TGCGCCAGCAGCTTTGACTCTCGGTACGAGCAGTACTTC. It translates to CASSFDSRYEQYF.

This clonotype appeared a few times. The chain couples TRBV10-3 to TRBJ1-1; D unclear. The V gene lost 2 bases and the J gene lost 4 bases, with 11 bases spanning the gap. The CDR3 is 14 amino acids. CDR1 ENHRY and CDR2 SYGVKD come from the germline V gene. CDR3 in amino acids: CAISESFRITEAFF. CDR3 coding DNA: TGTGCCATCAGTGAGAGCTTCAGGATCACTGAAGCTTTCTTT.

This clonotype has ten or more counts. J is TRBJ2-5 and V is TRBV12-3 or TRBV12-4; D assignment may be TRBD1 or TRBD2 (6 bases each). The germline V and J ends were trimmed by 3 bases and 12 bases, with 20 bases remaining between them. The CDR3 is made up of 14 amino acids. CDR3 DNA: TGTGCCAGCAGTTTTTCTGGGGGCCAGACTAGGGAGTACTTC. Its protein is CASSFSGGQTREYF.

This rearrangement joins TRBV20-1 to TRBJ2-2; 11 nucleotides agree with TRBD2. Trimming at V came to 5 bases and at J to 0 bases, leaving 2 bases not matched to a gene. The CDR3 runs to 15 residues. Looked up from germline, CDR1 is DFQATT and CDR2 is SNEGSKA (reference sequence). The CDR3 loop reads CSALAGGPNTGELFF. CDR3 in DNA: TGCAGTGCTTTAGCGGGAGGGCCGAACACCGGGGAGCTGTTTTTT.

A few counts support this clonotype. The rearrangement joins TRBV20-1 to TRBJ1-5; the match to TRBD1 covers 9 bases. The CDR3 consists of 17 residues. Looked up from germline, CDR1 is DFQATT and CDR2 is SNEGSKA (reference sequence). V trimming: 6 bases; J trimming: 5 bases; junction bases outside the gene matches: 17. Here the CDR3 reads CSAYQSAGTGFDQPQHF. The CDR3 DNA is TGCAGTGCGTACCAAAGCGCCGGGACAGGGTTCGATCAGCCCCAGCATTTT.

This chain connects TRBV20-1 to TRBJ1-2, with TRBD1 matching over 9 bases. Per the germline V gene, CDR1 is DFQATT and CDR2 is SNEGSKA (reference sequence). J was trimmed by 8 bases and V by 2 bases; bases with no gene match: 6. The length of the CDR3 is 13 residues. The CDR3 region is CSARIQGAGGYTF. The CDR3 region has the DNA TGCAGTGCTAGAATACAGGGGGCTGGCGGCTACACCTTC.

In its sample, this clonotype was seen a few times. The chain combines TRBV5-1 with TRBJ2-1, with 13 positions matching TRBD2. The V segment lost 4 bases and the J segment 0 bases; nucleotides outside the gene matches: 7. Germline V CDR1 and CDR2: SGHRS, YFSETQ. CDR3 length: 18 residues. CDR3 DNA sequence: TGCGCCAGCAGCCAGGGACTAGCGGGAATAATCTCCTACAATGAGCAGTTCTTC. It translates to CASSQGLAGIISYNEQFF. The whole variable domain, remainder taken from reference TRBV5-1 and TRBJ2-1, is KAGVTQTPRYLIKTRGQQVTLSCSPISGHRSVSWYQQTPGQGLQFLFEYFSETQRNKGNFPGRFSGRQFSNSRSEMNVSTLELGDSALYLCASSQGLAGIISYNEQFFGPGTRLTVL.

This clonotype was picked up a small number of times. The chain recombines TRBV15 with TRBJ1-3; possibly TRBD1 for D (5 bases). The germline V gene encodes CDR1 LNHNV and CDR2 YYDKDF (reference sequence). Trimming removed 6 bases at V and 0 bases at J, with 21 bases between. The CDR3 is made up of 18 amino acids. The CDR3 here is CATSLAGPTASSGNTIYF. CDR3 nucleotide sequence: TGTGCCACCAGTCTGGCGGGGCCGACAGCCTCCTCTGGAAACACCATATATTTT.

This chain uses TRBV12-3 or TRBV12-4 with TRBJ2-1, with 7 bases identical to TRBD1. J lost 8 bases, V lost 7 bases, and 11 bases had no gene match. The CDR3 is 14 residues long. CDR3 residues: CASTRVTGAHEQFF. CDR3 nucleotides: TGTGCCAGCACCAGAGTTACAGGGGCCCATGAGCAGTTCTTC.

This clonotype appeared many times. This chain connects TRBV10-3 to TRBJ2-1; perhaps D is TRBD1 or TRBD2 (6 bases each). CDR1 and CDR2 from the germline V gene are ENHRY and SYGVKD. The V gene lost 10 bases and the J gene lost 14 bases, with 27 bases spanning the gap. This CDR3 contains 14 residues. CDR3 coding DNA: TGTGCCACTGACCCGGGGGCTAGCTTCCCCTCGGAGTTCTTC. It yields the protein CATDPGASFPSEFF.

Many counts were recorded for this clonotype. The chain carries TRBV20-1 and TRBJ2-7; 7 nucleotides line up with TRBD2. J gave up 0 bases and V 4 bases, and 6 bases lay outside the gene matches. From germline, CDR1 is DFQATT and CDR2 SNEGSKA (reference sequence). This CDR3 comprises 14 residues. CDR3 DNA: TGCAGTGCTATCGATAGCGGGTACTCCTACGAGCAGTACTTC. Translating it yields CSAIDSGYSYEQYF.

This clonotype showed up many times. The V gene is TRBV29-1, the J gene TRBJ2-1; 9 positions match TRBD1. Germline CDR1 and CDR2: SQVTM and ANQGSEA. Trimming took 5 bases from V and 4 from J; bases not matched to a gene: 6. CDR3 size: 14 residues. CDR3 in amino acids: CSVIGQGRYNEQFF. CDR3 DNA sequence: TGCAGCGTTATCGGACAGGGGCGATACAATGAGCAGTTCTTC.

This clonotype came up a few times. J is TRBJ2-4 and V is TRBV20-1; 8 bases are a match to TRBD2. CDR1 and CDR2 (germline): DFQATT, SNEGSKA (reference sequence). The CDR3 is 13 amino acids. V lost 4 bases, J lost 3 bases, and 2 bases stayed unmatched. CDR3 nucleotide sequence: TGCAGTGCTATACTAGCGGACAAAAACATTCAGTACTTC. It encodes CSAILADKNIQYF.

This clonotype has a count of ten or more. The J gene is TRBJ2-3, the V gene TRBV7-3, with D uncertain. V dropped 2 bases and J dropped 0 bases, with 9 bases sitting between them. This CDR3 region has 15 residues. Per germline, CDR1 SGHTA and CDR2 FQGTGA. CDR3 in DNA: TGTGCCAGCAGCTTAGCAGCACTTAGCACAGATACGCAGTATTTT. Translation gives CASSLAALSTDTQYF.

This clonotype was observed a handful of times. The rearrangement links TRBV20-1 to TRBJ2-1; a possible D gene is TRBD1 (6 bases). CDR1 is DFQATT and CDR2 is SNEGSKA in the germline V gene (reference sequence). Trimming took 5 bases from V and 7 from J, leaving 30 bases between them. CDR3 length: 18 residues. The CDR3 bases are TGCAGTGCTCCCAAGGGGTTCCGGGGCAGGGGAAGGTGGAATGAGCAGTTCTTC. This translates into CSAPKGFRGRGRWNEQFF.

With respect to this clonotype: This could be a read error, since a much larger clone is one nucleotide away. V and J are TRBV9 and TRBJ2-2; tentatively, D is TRBD2 (5 bases). In germline, CDR1 is SGDLS, CDR2 YYNGEE. The CDR3 loop spans 14 amino acids. CDR3 nucleotides: TGTGCCAGCAGCGTAGTTGCTGAAACCGGGGAGCTGTCTTTT. It specifies CASSVVAETGELSF.

The V call is TRBV5-1, the J call TRBJ2-7; the D gene is possibly TRBD2 (6 bases). Trimming left V 4 bases short and J 0 bases short, with 14 bases between. The CDR3 consists of 15 residues. CDR1 and CDR2 from the germline V gene are SGHRS and YFSETQ. The CDR3 loop reads CASSQTGLRSYEQYF. DNA of the CDR3: TGCGCCAGCAGCCAGACGGGACTCCGCTCCTACGAGCAGTACTTC. Using reference TRBV5-1 and TRBJ2-7 for the parts outside the CDR3, the full variable domain is KAGVTQTPRYLIKTRGQQVTLSCSPISGHRSVSWYQQTPGQGLQFLFEYFSETQRNKGNFPGRFSGRQFSNSRSEMNVSTLELGDSALYLCASSQTGLRSYEQYFGPGTRLTVT.

This clonotype was counted between two and nine times. V usage is TRBV7-8 and J usage is TRBJ1-2; no firm D call. Trimming took 10 bases from V and 1 from J, leaving 7 bases between them. The CDR3 covers 11 residues. Germline V gene data show CDR1 as SGHVS and CDR2 as FQNEAQ. The DNA of the CDR3 is TGTGCCACCGAGATTAACTATGGCTACACCTTC. It translates to CATEINYGYTF. Full variable domain (outside the CDR3, taken from reference TRBV7-8 and TRBJ1-2): GAGVSQSPRYKVAKRGQDVALRCDPISGHVSLFWYQQALGQGPEFLTYFQNEAQLDKSGLPSDRFFAERPEGSVSTLKIQRTQQEDSAVYLCATEINYGYTFGSGTRLTVV.